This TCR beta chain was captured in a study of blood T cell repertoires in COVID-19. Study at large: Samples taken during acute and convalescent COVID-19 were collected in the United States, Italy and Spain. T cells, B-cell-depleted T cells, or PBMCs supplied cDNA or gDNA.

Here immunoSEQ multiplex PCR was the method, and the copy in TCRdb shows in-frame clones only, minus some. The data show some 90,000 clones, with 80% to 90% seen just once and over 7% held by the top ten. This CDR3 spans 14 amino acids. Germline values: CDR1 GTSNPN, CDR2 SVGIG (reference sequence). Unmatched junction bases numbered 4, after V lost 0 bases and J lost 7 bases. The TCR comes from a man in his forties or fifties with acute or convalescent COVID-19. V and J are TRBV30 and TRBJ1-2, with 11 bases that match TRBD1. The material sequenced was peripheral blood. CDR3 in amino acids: CAWSVSGTGGGYTF. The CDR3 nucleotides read TGTGCCTGGAGTGTATCCGGGACAGGGGGTGGCTACACCTTC.